This T cell receptor (beta chain) was identified during a study of glioma-infiltrating T cells. TCR alpha and beta CDR3 regions were amplified from RNA using iRepertoire nested multiplex PCR. MiXCR, applied by TCRdb to the multiplex PCR reads, yields one record per CDR3 protein. The table lists about 180,000 distinct CDR3 sequences, 43% of them singletons. V was shortened by 3 bases and J by 2 bases, with 9 bases between the two germline ends. The CDR3 spans 14 residues. The sequence was obtained from a human donor with low-grade glioma or glioblastoma, undergoing nonglioma brain surgery, or in good health (not recorded which). The chain employs TRBV12-3 or TRBV12-4 and TRBJ2-3, with a tentative D call TRBD1 (5 bases). The sample was glioma tissue, nonneoplastic brain tissue, or PBMCs (not recorded which). The CDR3 loop is CASSFDSSTDTQYF. The CDR3 DNA is TGTGCCAGCAGTTTCGACAGTTCCACAGATACGCAGTATTTT.